This T cell receptor beta chain comes out of a study of blood T cell repertoires in COVID-19. Using immunoSEQ multiplex PCR, the repertoire was profiled, and TCRdb retains in-frame clones only, with some absent. The sample comprises 250,000 to 300,000 clones, roughly 86% of which are singletons, and around 11% rests with the top ten. Germline assignment: CDR1 LGHNA and CDR2 YSLEER. CDR3 length: 15 residues. V was pared by 2 bases and J by 5 bases, with 15 bases between. This clone was counted once. The V gene is TRBV4-3, the J gene TRBJ2-5; D is unclear. The receptor comes from a woman aged 25 to 45 with COVID-19, enrolled during active disease. The source material was peripheral blood. The CDR3 sequence is CASSQNGFSSETQYF. The CDR3 DNA reads TGCGCCAGCAGCCAAAATGGGTTTAGCTCGGAGACCCAGTACTTC.